This T cell receptor beta chain was sequenced for a study of blood T cell repertoires in COVID-19. Across the study: Acute and convalescent COVID-19 samples came from the United States, Italy and Spain. From T cells, B-cell-depleted T cells, or PBMCs came the material, which was cDNA or gDNA.

Source study methods: Reference gene primer amplification gave nucleated cell count estimates. TCRdb keeps only in-frame clones here, not all; method: immunoSEQ multiplex PCR. V and J calls and clone size follow that table, whereas D and trimming were derived from the DNA. The table lists approximately 300,000 clones, roughly 89% of them singletons. The sequenced sample was peripheral blood. This TCR was sampled from a middle-aged man with acute or convalescent COVID-19.

CDR3: CASRGGQAPTFWAEAFF. Here the CDR3 DNA reads TGTGCCAGCAGAGGGGGACAGGCCCCTACCTTTTGGGCTGAAGCTTTCTTT. The gene calls are TRBV2 and TRBJ1-1; 8 nucleotides agree with TRBD1. The ends lost 6 bases at V and 6 bases at J; junction bases unmatched: 18. Germline assignment: CDR1 SNHLY and CDR2 FYNNEI. This CDR3 is built from 17 residues.